This record looks at one T cell receptor (beta chain) sequence and its context. The target of this receptor is not known. One base away there is no much larger clone; base qualities are not given. The trial excluded patients who had a history of autoimmune disease or who were on systemic immunosuppression. In every dose cohort, peripheral blood was drawn for TCR sequencing at baseline, cycle 4 day 1, and cycle 7 day 1. The samples were taken from a phase I, first-in-human, multicenter, open-label dose-escalation trial of ivuxolimab. The trial enrolled adults with locally advanced or metastatic head and neck squamous cell, hepatocellular, melanoma or renal cell carcinoma. Before TCR sequencing, CD4+ and CD8+ T cells were separately sorted from peripheral blood. Genomic DNA was extracted from sorted cells for sequencing of the TCRbeta CDR3 region. The immunoSEQ Assay was used for sequencing of TCRbeta CDR3 regions. What TCRdb holds here is the immuneACCESS table cut down to in-frame rearrangements. Part of the clones is not present; checked against another copy, under half of the missing clones reflect an unresolved V gene, and the others are unexplained. The sample has about 63,000 clones on record, 80% to 90% of them singletons. Together, the top ten hold less than 14% of the sample.

These data come from a study of OX40 agonist ivuxolimab in advanced cancers. In terms of the full investigation: Ivuxolimab was an agonistic, fully human IgG2 monoclonal antibody directed against OX40 (CD134), a costimulatory receptor. Peripheral TCRbeta sequencing was intended to test whether TCR sequence diversity was altered and clonal T-cell expansion was caused by ivuxolimab. Patients were allowed to have had prior anti-PD-1, anti-PD-L1 or anti-CTLA-4 therapy, and approximately 40% of the dose-escalation patients had been treated with checkpoint inhibitors. Partial responses occurred in three dose-escalation patients, of whom one had hepatocellular carcinoma and two had cutaneous melanoma. Of the roughly 51 patients in dose escalation, about 20 had hepatocellular carcinoma, about 15 had melanoma, 9 had renal cell carcinoma and 9 had head and neck cancer. In the dose-escalation cohort, around four fifths of patients were male, and the mean age was approximately 60 years, with a range of roughly 20 to 79. Intravenous ivuxolimab was administered to patients every 2 weeks at six dose levels: 0.01, 0.1, 0.3, 1.5, 3 and 10 mg/kg. The paper covers the monotherapy dose-escalation part of the phase I ivuxolimab trial, which included N of about 50 patients. Here is what the overall study found, with its caveats: Antigen specificity was not determined for the clonally expanded peripheral T cells. Low levels of normalized T-cell clonal expansion were also seen in some patients who did not respond. Partial responders in the 0.1-3.0 mg/kg groups had among the lowest normalized peripheral clonal expansion, especially among CD8+ T cells. At doses of 0.1 to 3.0 mg/kg, clonal expansion of both CD4+ and CD8+ T cells in blood was seen between baseline and week 6. After ivuxolimab, more expanded clones were found on average in CD8+ T cells than in CD4+ T cells.

The junction shows trimming of 1 base on V and 4 bases on J, and the gene matches do not reach 4 bases of it. The germline V gene specifies LGHNA as CDR1 and YNFKEQ as CDR2. Counted from cysteine to phenylalanine, this CDR3 has 16 amino acids. This entry keeps only the CDR3 DNA: 48 bases, framed from base 1. This TCR came from an adult with an advanced solid tumor such as melanoma, head and neck, liver or kidney cancer. This specimen consisted of CD4+ or CD8+ T cells sorted from blood, obtained in a trial of the OX40 agonist ivuxolimab. The chain is assembled from TRBV4-2 and TRBJ2-3, with 11 junctional bases fitting TRBD2. At the DNA level, the sequence is TGTGCCAGCAGCCAAGTTAGCGGGGGGGCGCCAGATACGCAGTATTTT. The encoded protein is CASSQVSGGAPDTQYF.